This section outlines one T cell receptor (beta chain) sequence together with its context. The PCR made use of 60 Vbeta and 13 Jbeta primers. This table comes from immunoSEQ multiplex PCR, and its TCRdb copy is limited to in-frame clones, with some not included. The sample carries 200,000 or so clones, approximately 78% recorded once. The data stem from a study of cytomegalovirus exposure and HLA in healthy donors. This CDR3 is 15 amino acids long. Trimming took 2 bases from V and 1 from J; bases not matched to a gene: 5. Germline V gives CDR1 SGHNT, CDR2 YYREEE (reference sequence). The chain joins TRBV5-4 to TRBJ2-7, with TRBD1 matching over 8 bases. This clonotype was obtained from a woman aged 45-65 years in good health and CMV-seropositive. The sample taken for sequencing was PBMCs. Here the CDR3 reads CASSFTGTGSYEQYF. Written as DNA, the CDR3 is TGTGCCAGCAGCTTCACCGGGACAGGATCCTACGAGCAGTACTTC.